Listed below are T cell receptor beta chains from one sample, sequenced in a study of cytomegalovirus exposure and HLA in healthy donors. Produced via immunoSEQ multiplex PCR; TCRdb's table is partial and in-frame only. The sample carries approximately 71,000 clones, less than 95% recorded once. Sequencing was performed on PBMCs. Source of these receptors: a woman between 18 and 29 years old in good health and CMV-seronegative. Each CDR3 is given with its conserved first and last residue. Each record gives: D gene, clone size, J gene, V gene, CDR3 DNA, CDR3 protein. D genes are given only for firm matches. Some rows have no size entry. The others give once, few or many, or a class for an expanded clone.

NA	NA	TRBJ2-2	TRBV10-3	TGTGCCATCAGGGGGACAACCTGGACCGGGGAGCTGTTTTTT	CAIRGTTWTGELFF
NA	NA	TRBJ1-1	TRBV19	TGTGCCAGTAGTGAACAACAGGGAACTGAAGCTTTCTTT	CASSEQQGTEAFF
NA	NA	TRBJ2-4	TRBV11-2	TGTGCCAGCAGCAGACAGTATCTAGCCAAAAACATTCAGTACTTC	CASSRQYLAKNIQYF
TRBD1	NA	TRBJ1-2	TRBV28	TGTGCCAGCAGTTTAACAGGGGGCGCACGGGGCTACACCTTC	CASSLTGGARGYTF
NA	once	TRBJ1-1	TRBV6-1	TGTGCCAGCAGAATTCAGGGAAACATGAACACTGAAGCTTTCTTT	CASRIQGNMNTEAFF
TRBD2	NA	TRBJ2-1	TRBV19	TGTGCCAGTAGGCTAGTAGCGGGGTTGGGTGAGCAGTTCTTC	CASRLVAGLGEQFF
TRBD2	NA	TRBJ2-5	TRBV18	TGTGCCAGCTCACGCAGACTAGCGGGGGAGCAAGAGACCCAGTACTTC	CASSRRLAGEQETQYF
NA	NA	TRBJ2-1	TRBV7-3	TGTGCCAGCAGCTTAATTGCGGGAATGGGGAATGAGCAGTTCTTC	CASSLIAGMGNEQFF
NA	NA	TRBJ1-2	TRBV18	TGTGCCAGCTCACCACCTCAGGGCTCCTATGGCTACACCTTC	CASSPPQGSYGYTF
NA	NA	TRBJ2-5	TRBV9	TGTGCCAGCAGCCAAGATAGACAAGAGACCCAGTACTTC	CASSQDRQETQYF
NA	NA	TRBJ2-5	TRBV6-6	TGTGCCAGCAGTTACTCCGCTCTAGCGAACCAAGAGACCCAGTACTTC	CASSYSALANQETQYF
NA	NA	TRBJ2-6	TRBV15	TGTGCCCCTCAAGAGCGCAGAAATCTCTCTGGGGCCAACGTCCTGACTTTC	CAPQERRNLSGANVLTF
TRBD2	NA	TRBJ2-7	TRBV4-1	TGCGCCAGCAGCTGGGGGGGCCTAGCGGGAGACGAGCAGTACTTC	CASSWGGLAGDEQYF
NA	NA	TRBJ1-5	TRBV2	TGTGCCAGCAGACGGGGAGCGATCAGGTCCCAGCATTTT	CASRRGAIRSQHF
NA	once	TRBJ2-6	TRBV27	TGTGCCAGCAGTTTAGGCCCTGGGGCCAACGTCCTGACTTTC	CASSLGPGANVLTF
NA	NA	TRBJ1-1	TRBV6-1	TGTGCCAGCAGGAGGGTTGGAATCGTCGGCACTGAAGCTTTCTTT	CASRRVGIVGTEAFF
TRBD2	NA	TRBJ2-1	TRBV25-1	TGTGCCAGCAGTAGCGGGGCGGTATTGCAGTTCTTC	CASSSGAVLQFF
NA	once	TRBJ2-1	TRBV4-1	TGCGCCAGCAGGGGGGGGCTTGGGAATGAGCAGTTCTTC	CASRGGLGNEQFF
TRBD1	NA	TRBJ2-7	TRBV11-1	TGTGCCAGCAGCTTGGTCGGGACAGAGGGCGGCGAGCAGTACTTC	CASSLVGTEGGEQYF
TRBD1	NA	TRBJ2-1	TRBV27	TGTGCCAGCAGTTTCGGACAGGATTTTAATGAGCAGTTCTTC	CASSFGQDFNEQFF
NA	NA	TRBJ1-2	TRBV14	TGTGCCAGCAGCCAGACGACAGCCCATGGCTACACCTTC	CASSQTTAHGYTF
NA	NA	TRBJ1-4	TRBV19	TGTGCCAGTAGTTGGCAGTTTAATGAAAAACTGTTTTTT	CASSWQFNEKLFF
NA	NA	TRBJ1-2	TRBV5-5	TGTGCCAGCAGGAGCCTCCTTGGATCGGGGTTCGTTGACTATGGCTACACCTTC	CASRSLLGSGFVDYGYTF
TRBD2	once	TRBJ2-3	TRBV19	TGTGCCAGTACCCAGAGCCGGGGGGGCACAGATACGCAGTATTTT	CASTQSRGGTDTQYF
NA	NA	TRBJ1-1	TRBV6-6	TGTGCCAGCAGTTACCTGGGCGATAGCACTGAAGCTTTCTTT	CASSYLGDSTEAFF
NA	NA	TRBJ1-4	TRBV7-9	TGTGCCAGCAGCTTCCCGGGAGCAACTAATGAAAAACTGTTTTTT	CASSFPGATNEKLFF
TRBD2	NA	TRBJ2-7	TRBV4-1	TGCGCCAGCAGCCAATTAGCGGGAGGCTCCTACGAGCAGTACTTC	CASSQLAGGSYEQYF
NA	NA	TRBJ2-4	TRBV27	TGTGCCAGCAAGAGTCTAGCCAAAAACATTCAGTACTTC	CASKSLAKNIQYF
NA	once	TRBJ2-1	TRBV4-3	TGCGCCAGCAGCCAGACAAACGGGATAGGTGGCAATGAGCAGTTCTTC	CASSQTNGIGGNEQFF
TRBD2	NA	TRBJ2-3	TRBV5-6	TGTGCCAGCAGCATTGGGAGGGCAGATACGCAGTATTTT	CASSIGRADTQYF
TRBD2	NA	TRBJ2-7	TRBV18	TGTGCCAGCGCCACGACTAGCGGATCCTACGAGCAGTACTTC	CASATTSGSYEQYF
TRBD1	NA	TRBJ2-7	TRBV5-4	TGTGCCAGCAGCTCGAACAGGGGTTCCGAGCAGTACTTC	CASSSNRGSEQYF
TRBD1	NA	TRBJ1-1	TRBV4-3	TGCGCCAGCAGCCCACAGGGGGGAACTGAAGCTTTCTTT	CASSPQGGTEAFF
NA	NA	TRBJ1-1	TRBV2	TGTGCCAGCAATCCCCGGACACATGACACTGAAGCTTTCTTT	CASNPRTHDTEAFF
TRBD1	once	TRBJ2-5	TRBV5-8	TGTGCCAGCAGCTTACCGCGACAGGGGTTGTGGAAGACCCAGTACTTC	CASSLPRQGLWKTQYF
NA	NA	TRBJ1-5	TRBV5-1	TGCGCCAGCAGCTTGGGGGGGGGTAGCAATCAGCCCCAGCATTTT	CASSLGGGSNQPQHF
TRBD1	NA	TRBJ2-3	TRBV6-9	TGTGCCAGCAGTTCCCACCGGGACAGGGCCCTTGTGGATACGCAGTATTTT	CASSSHRDRALVDTQYF
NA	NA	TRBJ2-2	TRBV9	TGTGCCAGCAGCGTAGTAGGAGGGATTGGGGAGCTGTTTTTT	CASSVVGGIGELFF
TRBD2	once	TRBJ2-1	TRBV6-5	TGTGCCAGCAGTTTCGCTAGCGGGGGGGTAGATGAGCAGTTCTTC	CASSFASGGVDEQFF
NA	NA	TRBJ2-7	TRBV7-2	TGTGCCAGCAGTCCTCTCTACGAGCAGTACTTC	CASSPLYEQYF
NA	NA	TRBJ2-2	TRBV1	TGCACCAGCAATAGCGGGGGCGGGGGCACCGGGGAGCTGTTTTTT	CTSNSGGGGTGELFF